This entry features one T cell receptor (beta chain) sequence. Its target is unknown. RNA transcripts were the template for amplifying TCR beta CDR3 regions. During a first-round RT-PCR of the TCR CDR3, the HTBI primer set was used. TCRdb independently ran MiXCR on the multiplex PCR reads; one entry per CDR3 protein. This table holds under 400,000 distinct CDR3 sequences, 21% found once. Clinical symptoms, serum thyroxine and TRAb, thyroid ultrasound and orbital computed tomography together formed the diagnostic basis. The PBMCs were taken from around 9 ml of fresh peripheral blood. This record comes from a study of T cells in Graves' hyperthyroidism and ophthalmopathy. Findings of the study overall: The model forecast ophthalmopathy, anticipating it by a median about 7 months before onset. Most thyroid clonotypes with frequency above 0.001 were detected in blood.

The CDR3 totals 15 residues. J was trimmed by 5 bases and V by 4 bases; bases with no gene match: 8. Germline CDR1 and CDR2: SNHLY and FYNNEI. The V and J genes are TRBV2 and TRBJ2-5, with 9 bases that match TRBD1. The receptor's source is a woman between 50 and 59 years old with Graves' hyperthyroidism. The sample was blood. Here the CDR3 reads CASSGGQGKRETQYF. Written as DNA, the CDR3 is TGTGCCAGCAGTGGGGGACAGGGAAAAAGGGAGACCCAGTACTTC.